A single sample is the source of the 24 T cell receptor beta chains below, sequenced in a study of CD8 T cells in Susac syndrome. Random hexamers were used to reverse transcribe about 0.5 to 1 ug of RNA. TCRdb processed the immunoSEQ multiplex PCR reads anew with MiXCR; each CDR3 protein has one entry. This table holds roughly 130,000 distinct CDR3 sequences, roughly 96% found once. Sample: CD4+ T cells from PBMCs. The receptors come from a human donor in good health.

The genes are TRBV20-1 and TRBJ2-7; D is unresolved. The CDR3 totals 11 residues. Per the germline V gene, CDR1 is DFQATT and CDR2 is SNEGSKA (reference sequence). V lost 5 bases to trimming and J lost 4 bases, with 9 bases between them. As DNA, the CDR3 is TGCAGTGCTGAGAATACATACGAGCAGTACTTC. Translating it yields CSAENTYEQYF.

The V gene is TRBV20-1, the J gene TRBJ2-7; 7 bases align to TRBD2. CDR3 length equals 12 residues. V was pared by 8 bases and J by 5 bases, with 9 bases of the junction left unmatched. In germline, CDR1 is DFQATT, CDR2 SNEGSKA (reference sequence). In DNA, the CDR3 is TGCAGTATTTGGGAGGGCTTCGACGAGCAGTACTTC. This gives the protein CSIWEGFDEQYF.

The rearrangement joins TRBV12-3 or TRBV12-4 to TRBJ1-1; no definite D call. This CDR3 comprises 12 residues. Trimming left V 5 bases short and J 6 bases short, with 10 bases between. The CDR3 loop is CASSLGSAEAFF. DNA of the CDR3: TGTGCCAGCAGTCTTGGGAGCGCTGAAGCTTTCTTT.

The chain employs TRBV7-9 and TRBJ2-7; no reliable D call. The CDR3 runs to 14 residues. Germline loops: CDR1 SEHNR, CDR2 FQNEAQ (reference sequence). V gave up 3 bases and J gave up 6 bases, with 15 bases separating them. CDR3 protein: CASSFPGLATEQYF. CDR3 nucleotides: TGTGCCAGCAGCTTCCCGGGCCTGGCGACCGAGCAGTACTTC.

V and J are TRBV5-6 and TRBJ1-1; perhaps TRBD1 as D (5 bases). The V gene lost 3 bases and the J gene lost 11 bases, with 14 bases spanning the gap. Germline V gene sequence: CDR1 SGHDT, CDR2 YYEEEE. The CDR3 covers 12 residues. The CDR3 coding sequence is TGTGCCAGCAGCTGGGCCGGGGGTGCTGCTTTCTTT. This sequence encodes CASSWAGGAAFF.

V gene TRBV20-1 combines with J gene TRBJ1-1; TRBD1 might be the D (5 bases). Per the germline V gene, CDR1 is DFQATT and CDR2 is SNEGSKA (reference sequence). This CDR3 is 16 amino acids long. V gave up 0 bases and J gave up 6 bases, with 20 bases separating them. The CDR3 nucleotides are TGCAGTGCTAGAGATAGACGGCAGGGACGAGGCGCTGAAGCTTTCTTT. It yields the protein CSARDRRQGRGAEAFF.

The V call is TRBV3-1, the J call TRBJ2-7; D gene ambiguous. Trimming took off 4 bases at V and 6 bases at J, with 13 bases between the two ends. CDR1 is LGHDT, CDR2 YNNKEL, per germline (reference sequence). CDR3 length: 13 amino acids. The CDR3 DNA reads TGTGCCAGCAGCCGCACAACGCTGGGCGAGCAGTACTTC. Its protein is CASSRTTLGEQYF.

The chain combines TRBV28 with TRBJ2-4; 10 nucleotides align to TRBD1. CDR1 and CDR2 from the germline V gene are MDHEN and SYDVKM. V lost 5 bases to trimming and J lost 1 base; unmatched junction nucleotides: 8. The CDR3 sequence is 17 residues long. CDR3 DNA sequence: TGTGCCAGCAGTCACCCGGGACAGGGGATTGCCAAAAACATTCAGTACTTC. Protein: CASSHPGQGIAKNIQYF.

The rearrangement uses TRBV20-1 and TRBJ2-3, with 9 positions matching TRBD2. With V trimmed by 1 base and J by 0 bases, 8 bases remained unmatched. Germline V lookup: CDR1 DFQATT, CDR2 SNEGSKA (reference sequence). The CDR3 covers 17 residues. CDR3 sequence (DNA): TGCAGTGCTAGAGGCGGGAGCGGGGGGACTAGCACAGATACGCAGTATTTT. Its translation: CSARGGSGGTSTDTQYF.

The genes are TRBV10-3 and TRBJ2-7; the D is unclear. Germline loops: CDR1 ENHRY, CDR2 SYGVKD. CDR3 length equals 15 residues. V was clipped by 3 bases and J by 0 bases, with 12 bases between them. The CDR3 protein is CAISDGPTSSYEQYF. The CDR3 DNA follows: TGTGCCATCAGTGATGGACCGACGTCCTCCTACGAGCAGTACTTC.

This chain joins TRBV28 and TRBJ2-7, with 7 nucleotides matching TRBD1. Trimming cost V 10 bases and J 2 bases; bases outside gene matches: 5. This CDR3 spans 12 amino acids. Germline V gives CDR1 MDHEN, CDR2 SYDVKM. In DNA form, the CDR3 reads TGTGCCACGGGACAGAGCCCCTACGAGCAGTACTTC. This translates into CATGQSPYEQYF.

The rearrangement uses TRBV9 and TRBJ1-2; D gene uncertain. The V gene's germline CDR1 is SGDLS and CDR2 YYNGEE. Trimming took 0 bases from V and 3 from J, leaving 9 bases between them. CDR3 size: 14 residues. CDR3 DNA sequence: TGTGCCAGCAGCGTAGGTGGATCCTACTATGGCTACACCTTC. This encodes CASSVGGSYYGYTF.

The rearrangement links TRBV19 to TRBJ2-3; D ambiguous. V gave up 8 bases and J gave up 6 bases, with 18 bases separating them. The CDR3 contains 14 residues. CDR1 is LNHDA, CDR2 SQIVND, per germline (reference sequence). The CDR3 bases are TGTGCCAGTCGACTGGACCGGGCGCATGATACGCAGTATTTT. Translation: CASRLDRAHDTQYF. Full variable domain (remainder filled in from reference TRBV19 and TRBJ2-3): DGGITQSPKYLFRKEGQNVTLSCEQNLNHDAMYWYRQDPGQGLRLIYYSQIVNDFQKGDIAEGYSVSREKKESFPLTVTSAQKNPTAFYLCASRLDRAHDTQYFGPGTRLTVL.

The genes are TRBV3-1 and TRBJ2-1; no clear D. Trimming cost V 0 bases and J 5 bases, with 11 bases left between them. Germline CDR1 reads LGHDT; CDR2 reads YNNKEL (reference sequence). CDR3 length equals 15 residues. The DNA for the CDR3 is TGTGCCAGCAGCCAAGATGCATGGCCCAACAATGAGCAGTTCTTC. It codes for CASSQDAWPNNEQFF.

The rearrangement uses TRBV7-2 and TRBJ2-7; D is unclear. V lost 1 base and J lost 0, with 4 bases in between. From germline, CDR1 is SGHTA and CDR2 FQGNSA. The CDR3 is 13 residues long. DNA of the CDR3: TGTGCCAGCAGCTTAGACTACTCCTACGAGCAGTACTTC. Translated, it gives CASSLDYSYEQYF.

The CDR3, as DNA: TGTGCCAGCAGCTTAGCGACGGGAGGAGAGACCCAGTACTTC. As protein: CASSLATGGETQYF. The chain uses TRBV7-9 and TRBJ2-5; 7 bases agree with TRBD2. CDR3 length: 14 residues. Trimming at V came to 0 bases and at J to 4 bases, leaving 2 bases not matched to a gene. Looked up from germline, CDR1 is SEHNR and CDR2 is FQNEAQ (reference sequence).

V is TRBV29-1 and J is TRBJ2-7; the D is unclear. Trimming left V 7 bases short and J 0 bases short, with 7 bases between. Germline V gene sequence: CDR1 SQVTM, CDR2 ANQGSEA. The CDR3 spans 11 residues. The CDR3 region has the DNA TGCAGCGGGGCTATCTCCTACGAGCAGTACTTC. It translates to CSGAISYEQYF.

The genes are TRBV2 and TRBJ2-1, with 15 nucleotides matching TRBD2. This CDR3 contains 14 residues. The J segment lost 10 bases and the V segment lost 6 bases, leaving 4 bases of the junction unmatched. Germline CDR1 is SNHLY and CDR2 is FYNNEI. CDR3 coding DNA: TGTGCCAGCAGGGGGACTAGCGGGAGGTGGGAGCAGTTCTTC. Amino acids: CASRGTSGRWEQFF.

The chain uses TRBV7-2 and TRBJ2-3; D not resolved. V was clipped by 3 bases and J by 2 bases, with 9 bases between them. Germline V gene sequence: CDR1 SGHTA, CDR2 FQGNSA. The CDR3 length is 14 residues. The CDR3 here is CASSLGSITDTQYF. DNA for the CDR3: TGTGCCAGCAGCTTGGGCTCCATCACAGATACGCAGTATTTT. Supplemented by reference TRBV7-2 and TRBJ2-3, the full variable domain reads GAGVSQSPSNKVTEKGKDVELRCDPISGHTALYWYRQSLGQGLEFLIYFQGNSAPDKSGLPSDRFSAERTGGSVSTLTIQRTQQEDSAVYLCASSLGSITDTQYFGPGTRLTVL.

This chain connects TRBV10-3 to TRBJ2-5; D is ambiguous. Per germline, CDR1 ENHRY and CDR2 SYGVKD. The CDR3 runs to 14 residues. Trimming cost V 5 bases and J 5 bases, with 15 bases left between them. The CDR3 protein is CAISTRSPEETQYF. CDR3 coding DNA: TGTGCCATCAGTACACGGTCCCCTGAGGAGACCCAGTACTTC.

CDR3: CASSVAGGYQETQYF. CDR3 nucleotide sequence: TGTGCCAGCAGCGTAGCAGGAGGGTACCAAGAGACCCAGTACTTC. The genes are TRBV9 and TRBJ2-5; D perhaps matches TRBD2 (6 bases). V lost 0 bases, J lost 0 bases, and 9 bases lay in between. This CDR3 region has 15 residues. Germline assignment: CDR1 SGDLS and CDR2 YYNGEE.

V is TRBV9 and J is TRBJ2-7; 8 nucleotides align to TRBD1. Unmatched junction bases numbered 8, after V lost 3 bases and J lost 3 bases. Germline values: CDR1 SGDLS, CDR2 YYNGEE. The CDR3 runs 15 residues. CDR3 in DNA: TGTGCCAGCAGCGGCGGACAGGGAGGAAACTACGAGCAGTACTTC. Amino acid sequence: CASSGGQGGNYEQYF.

V usage is TRBV19 and J usage is TRBJ2-7; 8 bases fit TRBD1. Germline lookup yields CDR1 LNHDA and CDR2 SQIVND (reference sequence). This CDR3 is built from 15 residues. Germline trimming cut 5 bases from V and 4 bases from J; bases unmatched to any gene: 10. DNA of the CDR3: TGTGCCAGTAGTCCCGCCGGGACAGGAAGATACGAGCAGTACTTC. Translation gives CASSPAGTGRYEQYF. The entire variable domain, with the rest obtained from reference TRBV19 and TRBJ2-7, is as follows: DGGITQSPKYLFRKEGQNVTLSCEQNLNHDAMYWYRQDPGQGLRLIYYSQIVNDFQKGDIAEGYSVSREKKESFPLTVTSAQKNPTAFYLCASSPAGTGRYEQYFGPGTRLTVT.

The chain employs TRBV12-3 or TRBV12-4 and TRBJ1-1; no reliable D call. The V gene lost 7 bases and the J gene lost 1 base, with 4 bases spanning the gap. The CDR3 loop spans 11 amino acids. This CDR3 reads CASIRNTEAFF. The DNA of the CDR3 is TGTGCCAGCATCCGGAACACTGAAGCTTTCTTT.